The clone carrying this TCR beta chain was seen at least ten times. TCRdb independently ran MiXCR on the 5' RACE reads; one entry per CDR3 protein. This table holds about 220,000 distinct CDR3 sequences, approximately 7.1% found once. The entry originates in a study of identical twins. This sample also belongs to another study, concerning T cells expressing NK-cell markers. That work contributes: Repertoire data for TCR beta were derived from sorted T cells (CD3+CD56+NKG2C+, CD3+CD56+NKG2C- and CD3+CD56-NKG2C+).

Material for sequencing was CD8+ T cells sorted from blood. The sequence derives from a woman aged 18-30 years in good health.

CDR3 coding DNA: TGTGCCAGCAAGACTAGCGGGGTTTCCTACGAGCAGTACTTC. Encoded protein: CASKTSGVSYEQYF. This chain connects TRBV27 to TRBJ2-7; TRBD2 matches 11 bases. This CDR3 has 14 residues. V was pared by 7 bases and J by 1 base, with 3 bases of the junction left unmatched. Germline V lookup: CDR1 MNHEY, CDR2 SMNVEV (reference sequence).